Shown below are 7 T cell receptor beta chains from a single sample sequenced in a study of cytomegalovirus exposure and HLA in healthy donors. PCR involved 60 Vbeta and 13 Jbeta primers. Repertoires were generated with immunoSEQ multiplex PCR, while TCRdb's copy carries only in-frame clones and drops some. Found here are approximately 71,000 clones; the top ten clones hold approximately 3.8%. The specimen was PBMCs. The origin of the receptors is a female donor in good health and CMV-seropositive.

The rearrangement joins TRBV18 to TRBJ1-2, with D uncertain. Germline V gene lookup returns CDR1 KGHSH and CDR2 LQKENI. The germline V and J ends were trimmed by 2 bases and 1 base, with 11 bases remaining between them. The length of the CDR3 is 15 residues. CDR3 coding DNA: TGTGCCAGCTCACCAGTTCGAGAGGTTAACTATGGCTACACCTTC. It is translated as CASSPVREVNYGYTF.

CDR3 sequence (DNA): TGTGCCATCAAGGAGCAGGGGGCAGATACGCAGTATTTT. This sequence encodes CAIKEQGADTQYF. This chain connects TRBV10-3 to TRBJ2-3; 7 nucleotides line up with TRBD1. The CDR3 consists of 13 residues. Germline values: CDR1 ENHRY, CDR2 SYGVKD. The V and J ends lost 7 bases and 4 bases, in that order; junction bases with no gene match: 5.

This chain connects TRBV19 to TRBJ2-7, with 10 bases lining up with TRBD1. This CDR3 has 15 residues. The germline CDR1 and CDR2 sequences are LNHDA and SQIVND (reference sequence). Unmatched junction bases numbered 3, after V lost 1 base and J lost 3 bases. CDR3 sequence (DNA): TGTGCCAGTAGTATAGTGTGGGACAGGGGCTACGAGCAGTACTTC. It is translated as CASSIVWDRGYEQYF.

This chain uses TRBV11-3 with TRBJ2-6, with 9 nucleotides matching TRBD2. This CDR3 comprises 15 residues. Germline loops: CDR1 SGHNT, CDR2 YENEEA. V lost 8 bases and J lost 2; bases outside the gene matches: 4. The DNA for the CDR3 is TGTGCCAGCGGCGGGGGGGTAACTGGGGCCAACGTCCTGACTTTC. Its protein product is CASGGGVTGANVLTF.

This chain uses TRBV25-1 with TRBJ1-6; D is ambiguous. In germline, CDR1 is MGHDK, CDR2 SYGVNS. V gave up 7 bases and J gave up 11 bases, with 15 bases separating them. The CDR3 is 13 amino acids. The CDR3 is CASNAPGRAPLHF. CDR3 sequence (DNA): TGTGCCAGCAACGCCCCCGGTCGGGCACCCCTCCACTTT.

The CDR3 region is CASSIGGGILYNEQFF. For the CDR3, the DNA is TGTGCCAGTAGTATCGGGGGAGGGATACTCTACAATGAGCAGTTCTTC. This chain connects TRBV19 to TRBJ2-1; 7 positions match TRBD2. This CDR3 spans 16 amino acids. Losses at the gene ends were 3 bases for V and 3 bases for J; bases not matched to a gene: 8. In germline, CDR1 is LNHDA, CDR2 SQIVND (reference sequence). Looking up the rest from reference TRBV19 and TRBJ2-1 gives the full variable domain: DGGITQSPKYLFRKEGQNVTLSCEQNLNHDAMYWYRQDPGQGLRLIYYSQIVNDFQKGDIAEGYSVSREKKESFPLTVTSAQKNPTAFYLCASSIGGGILYNEQFFGPGTRLTVL.

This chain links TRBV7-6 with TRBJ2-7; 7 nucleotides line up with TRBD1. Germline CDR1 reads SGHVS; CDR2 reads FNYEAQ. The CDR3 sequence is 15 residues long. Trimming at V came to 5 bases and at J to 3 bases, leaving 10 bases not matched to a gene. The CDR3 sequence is CASSTYRDRNYEQYF. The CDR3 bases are TGTGCCAGCAGCACATACCGGGACAGAAACTACGAGCAGTACTTC.